This entry concerns a single T cell receptor (beta chain). The sample carries other DNA sequences with the same CDR3. The source of the sample is a study of blood T cell repertoires in COVID-19. V shed 1 base and J shed 5 bases, with 11 bases lying between them. The length of the CDR3 is 14 residues. Germline-derived CDR1 and CDR2 are LNHDA and SQIVND (reference sequence). Recruitment covered under 25 US areas and drew participants whose ages spanned roughly 18 to 89 years. Profiled with immunoSEQ multiplex PCR; TCRdb holds only in-frame clones, not every one. The sample holds 360,000 or so clones, approximately 91% seen once.

This receptor was identified in a woman in her twenties or thirties who had been exposed to COVID-19. The rearrangement links TRBV19 to TRBJ2-5; perhaps TRBD1 as D (5 bases). The sample was PBMCs or T cells enriched from blood (not recorded which). CDR3 bases: TGTGCCAGTAGTATAGGGGGCTCGGGTGAGACCCAGTACTTC. This gives the protein CASSIGGSGETQYF.